Listed below are T cell receptor beta chains from one sample, sequenced in a study of cytomegalovirus exposure and HLA in healthy donors. TCRdb's table, derived via immunoSEQ multiplex PCR, lists solely in-frame clones and lacks some. Among under 250,000 clones listed, less than 90% were seen once. Sequencing was performed on PBMCs. These receptor sequences come from a woman younger than 30 in good health and CMV-seronegative. Both conserved end residues are part of each CDR3. D genes are given only for firm matches. Rows may omit the clone size; those that give it use once, few, many or a size class.

cdr3_nt,cdr3_aa,j_call,v_call,clone_size,d_call
TGTGCCAGCAGCCAATTTGCGACTAACTACAATGAGCAGTTCTTC,CASSQFATNYNEQFF,TRBJ2-1,TRBV16,once,-
TGTGCCAGCAGTGTCAAGGGGGCAGATACGCAGTATTTT,CASSVKGADTQYF,TRBJ2-3,TRBV6-1,-,-
TGTGCCAGCAGTTTACAGGGTCCTTCCTACGAGCAGTACTTC,CASSLQGPSYEQYF,TRBJ2-7,TRBV2,-,-
TGCGCCAGCAGCCCCGGAAGGGGGAATGAGCAGTTCTTC,CASSPGRGNEQFF,TRBJ2-1,TRBV5-1,-,-
TGTGCCAGCGGGATCCCGGGACAGGGGGCTCACCAGCCCCAGCATTTT,CASGIPGQGAHQPQHF,TRBJ1-5,TRBV2,-,TRBD1
TGTGCCAGCAGCAACGGGACCCTCGGCTATGGCTACACCTTC,CASSNGTLGYGYTF,TRBJ1-2,TRBV11-3,-,-
TGTGCCAGCAGCCGTGCCTCTGTCTCTGGGGCCAACGTCCTGACTTTC,CASSRASVSGANVLTF,TRBJ2-6,TRBV2,-,-
TGTGCCAGTAGTATAAGTTTAGAGCAGTTCTTC,CASSISLEQFF,TRBJ2-1,TRBV19,few,-
TGTGCCAGCAGCCAGCAGGGAGGGAATCAGCCCCAGCATTTT,CASSQQGGNQPQHF,TRBJ1-5,TRBV4-2,-,-
TGCGCCAGCAGTGATTCCCCTGACTATGGCTACACCTTC,CASSDSPDYGYTF,TRBJ1-2,TRBV10-1,-,-
TGCAGCGTGGGGACGGAAAATTCACCCCTCCACTTT,CSVGTENSPLHF,TRBJ1-6,TRBV29-1,-,-
TGCGCCAGCAGCCCTCTGGTGGGGCGCGCTGAAGCTTTCTTT,CASSPLVGRAEAFF,TRBJ1-1,TRBV5-1,-,-
TGCGCCAGCAGCCAGAACAGGGATCGAAACTATGGCTACACCTTC,CASSQNRDRNYGYTF,TRBJ1-2,TRBV10-2,-,-
TGTGCCAGCCTAAGCGGACGCACAGATACGCAGTATTTT,CASLSGRTDTQYF,TRBJ2-3,TRBV2,-,-
TGCGCCAGCAGCCCCGGGACCTTAAGGACTGAAGCTTTCTTT,CASSPGTLRTEAFF,TRBJ1-1,TRBV5-1,-,-
TGTGCCAGCAGGGAAACAGGGGAGGCCCAGCATTTT,CASRETGEAQHF,TRBJ1-5,TRBV2,few,TRBD1
TGTGCCACCACAGGTACCTACGAGCAGTACTTC,CATTGTYEQYF,TRBJ2-7,TRBV7-9,-,-
TGTGCCAGCAGTTCTAGGACGGTGAACACTGAAGCTTTCTTT,CASSSRTVNTEAFF,TRBJ1-1,TRBV28,-,-
TGTGCCTGGAGTGGCTTCCCGGGACAGGGATTGAACACTGAAGCTTTCTTT,CAWSGFPGQGLNTEAFF,TRBJ1-1,TRBV30,-,TRBD1
TGTGCCAGCAGTGAAGAAGCAGGGGGCCACACTGAAGCTTTCTTT,CASSEEAGGHTEAFF,TRBJ1-1,TRBV2,-,TRBD1
TGCAGCCTCCGAATTTCCTACAATGAGCAGTTCTTC,CSLRISYNEQFF,TRBJ2-1,TRBV29-1,-,-
TGTGCCAGCAGTCCTAATCGCGCCGATACGCAGTATTTT,CASSPNRADTQYF,TRBJ2-3,TRBV27,-,-
TGTGCCAGCAGCCCGGACAGGGGGGGAAGCACCGGGGAGCTGTTTTTT,CASSPDRGGSTGELFF,TRBJ2-2,TRBV7-3,-,TRBD1
TGTGCCAGCAGCTTAGAGGACAGGGATCGGACCGGGGAGCTGTTTTTT,CASSLEDRDRTGELFF,TRBJ2-2,TRBV5-4,-,TRBD1
TGCGCAAGCCGTTACAGGAGCCTGAACACTGAAGCTTTCTTT,CASRYRSLNTEAFF,TRBJ1-1,TRBV4-1,-,-
TGCGCCAGCAGCGTTGGACAGGGGCGAATGTACGAGCAGTACTTC,CASSVGQGRMYEQYF,TRBJ2-7,TRBV5-1,-,TRBD1
TGCGCCAGCAGTGAAAGGGGGAGATACGAGCAGTACTTC,CASSERGRYEQYF,TRBJ2-7,TRBV5-1,-,-
TGTGCCAGCAGTGGTCCTAGCGGGGGGAACCAAGAGACCCAGTACTTC,CASSGPSGGNQETQYF,TRBJ2-5,TRBV2,-,TRBD2
TGTGCCAGCTCACGGGACGGGCGGGTCTACGAGCAGTACTTC,CASSRDGRVYEQYF,TRBJ2-7,TRBV18,-,-
TGTGCCAGCAGCTTAGGGGGACAGGGGCGGAATGAGCAGTTCTTC,CASSLGGQGRNEQFF,TRBJ2-1,TRBV11-3,-,TRBD1
TGTGCCAGCAGCTTGTTTGTGAACACTGAAGCTTTCTTT,CASSLFVNTEAFF,TRBJ1-1,TRBV5-5,-,-
TGTGCCAGCAGCCCTGACAAGAACTATGGCTACACCTTC,CASSPDKNYGYTF,TRBJ1-2,TRBV7-3,-,-
TGTGCCTGGAGGAAGGGACTAGCGGGGACAGATACGCAGTATTTT,CAWRKGLAGTDTQYF,TRBJ2-3,TRBV30,-,TRBD2
TGTGCCAGCAGTGAGACGTCCAGGGTCAATCAGCCCCAGCATTTT,CASSETSRVNQPQHF,TRBJ1-5,TRBV6-1,-,-
TGTGCCAGCAGCTTAGACTACGAGCAGTACTTC,CASSLDYEQYF,TRBJ2-7,TRBV7-9,-,-
TGTGCCAGCAGTGAAAGGACGGAAAATTCACCCCTCCACTTT,CASSERTENSPLHF,TRBJ1-6,TRBV2,once,-
TGTGCCAGCAGCTTAGGAGTGACTGGGGCTCGGGAAAAACTGTTTTTT,CASSLGVTGAREKLFF,TRBJ1-4,TRBV5-8,-,-
TGTGCCAGCAGTGGCGGGACAGTACCCTACGAGCAGTACTTC,CASSGGTVPYEQYF,TRBJ2-7,TRBV2,-,-
TGTGCCTGGAGTACAGGACAGGGAACCTACGAGCAGTACTTC,CAWSTGQGTYEQYF,TRBJ2-7,TRBV30,-,TRBD1
TGTGCCAGCAGAAGGACAGGGGGCGAGCAGTACTTC,CASRRTGGEQYF,TRBJ2-7,TRBV6-5,-,TRBD1
TGTGCCAGCAGGGTGTCCGGGACAGGCGGCAACTACGAGCAGTACTTC,CASRVSGTGGNYEQYF,TRBJ2-7,TRBV5-6,-,TRBD1
TGTGCCAGCATCAAGAACAGGGGAAGCAATCAGCCCCAGCATTTT,CASIKNRGSNQPQHF,TRBJ1-5,TRBV16,-,TRBD1